These T cell receptor beta chains were read from a single sample in a study of cytomegalovirus exposure and HLA in healthy donors. Produced via immunoSEQ multiplex PCR; TCRdb's table is partial and in-frame only. This sample has roughly 170,000 clones, with less than 80% found just once. The sequenced material came from PBMCs. The source of these receptors is a female donor in good health and CMV-seronegative. Each CDR3 is given with its conserved first and last residue. Each record gives: D gene, V gene, J gene, clone size, CDR3 DNA, CDR3 protein. D genes are given only for firm matches. Clone size appears in some rows only: once, few, many, or a class for an expanded clone.

>.|TRBV27|TRBJ2-1|.
TGTGCCAGCAGTTTAGGAGGTTACAATGAGCAGTTCTTC
CASSLGGYNEQFF
>.|TRBV28|TRBJ1-2|.
TGTGCCAGCAGTCCGGTTAGTTATGGCTACACCTTC
CASSPVSYGYTF
>.|TRBV18|TRBJ1-1|.
TGTGCCAGCTCACCAATTGGGGAGGACACTGAAGCTTTCTTT
CASSPIGEDTEAFF
>.|TRBV10-1|TRBJ2-7|few
TGCGCCAGCAGTGTTGTGGGATCAAAAGGGGGAACCTACGAGCAGTACTTC
CASSVVGSKGGTYEQYF
>TRBD2|TRBV28|TRBJ2-1|once
TGTGCCAGCAGTCTTTGGACGAAGGGACTAGCGGGTCAAGAGCAGTTCTTC
CASSLWTKGLAGQEQFF
>TRBD1|TRBV10-3|TRBJ1-5|.
TGTGCCATCAGCCTCGACAGGGGAGGCAATCAGCCCCAGCATTTT
CAISLDRGGNQPQHF
>.|TRBV4-3|TRBJ2-7|.
TGCGCCAGCAGCCATTACGGCGAGCAGTACTTC
CASSHYGEQYF
>.|TRBV6-5|TRBJ1-2|.
TGTGCCAGCAGCCCGGACAGTTATGGCTACACCTTC
CASSPDSYGYTF
>TRBD2|TRBV4-1|TRBJ2-7|.
TGCGCCAGCAGCCTCCTCTGGGAGGGCCCCCACGAGCAGTACTTC
CASSLLWEGPHEQYF
>.|TRBV10-3|TRBJ1-2|.
TGTGCCACCGGGAGGCCGACAAACTATGGCTACACCTTC
CATGRPTNYGYTF
>.|TRBV7-3|TRBJ2-6|.
TGTGCCAGCAGGAAGAGCTCTGGGGCCAACGTCCTGACTTTC
CASRKSSGANVLTF
>.|TRBV7-2|TRBJ1-1|.
TGTGCCAGCAGCTTACGACGGGACACTGAAGCTTTCTTT
CASSLRRDTEAFF
>.|TRBV7-9|TRBJ2-7|.
TGTGCCAGCAGCTTAACCTCGCTTCGCGCCGAGCAGTACTTC
CASSLTSLRAEQYF
>.|TRBV18|TRBJ2-6|.
TGTGCCAGCTCCTTCTCTGGGGCCAACGTCCTGACTTTC
CASSFSGANVLTF
>.|TRBV9|TRBJ2-2|.
TGTGCCAGCAGCGAAACGGGACTTCTGAACACCGGGGAGCTGTTTTTT
CASSETGLLNTGELFF
>TRBD2|TRBV7-8|TRBJ2-1|once
TGTGCCAGCAGCTTAAAGCCTAGCGGGAGAACCTACAATGAGCAGTTCTTC
CASSLKPSGRTYNEQFF
>.|TRBV6-5|TRBJ2-1|.
TGTGCCAGCTTGTCCGTCAATGAGCAGTTCTTC
CASLSVNEQFF
>.|TRBV5-4|TRBJ1-3|.
TGTGCCAGCAGGGAGGCAGGAGGAAACACCATATATTTT
CASREAGGNTIYF
>TRBD2|TRBV18|TRBJ2-1|.
TGTGCCAGCTCATTCGTGGCGGGGGGAAAGGACAATGAGCAGTTCTTC
CASSFVAGGKDNEQFF